This entry describes one T cell receptor beta chain. Its target antigen remains unknown. No base quality information exists; no much larger clone differs at one position. These data originate in a study of Ad26.COV2.S vaccination and SARS-CoV-2 variants (dated by TCRdb to the early 2020s). Notes on the research overall: Donors in the vaccine arm were drawn from COV1001, a multicentre, randomized, double-blind, placebo-controlled phase I-IIa trial testing Ad26.COV2.S in healthy adults. Investigators did not know the trial group allocation while performing experiments and assessing outcomes. Sequencing of the TCRbeta repertoire served to evaluate the specificity and breadth of SARS-CoV-2-reactive T cell receptors following Ad26.COV2.S vaccination. Ad26.COV2.S was administered intramuscularly at 5 x 10^10 or 1 x 10^11 viral particles, either as a single shot or as two shots given 56 days apart. The TCR-sequenced set comprised approximately 32 samples: around 20 Ad26.COV2.S vaccine recipients, 5 placebo recipients and 8 SARS-CoV-2 convalescent individuals. Participants in the trial were split at random into five groups of five each, receiving low-dose or high-dose Ad26.COV2.S once or twice, or else placebo on both occasions.

General study outcomes and caveats: The study was not powered to compare responses between vaccine doses or regimens. Ad26.COV2.S recipients had higher spike-specific TCR breadth than placebo recipients (P = 0.0014). After vaccination, substantial breadth of spike-specific CD8+ and CD4+ T cell responses was reported. It was noted by the authors that total T cell responses may have been underestimated by the TCR breadth and depth analyses. Vaccine and placebo recipients had comparable non-spike TCR breadth, which fits with the vaccine containing only spike.

TCRbeta CDR3 regions were sequenced with the immunoSEQ Assay. After extraction, genomic DNA underwent amplification by bias-controlled multiplex PCR, followed by high-throughput sequencing. For the original study's pipeline: To quantify the absolute abundance of every unique TCRbeta CDR3 region, sequences were collapsed and filtered. T cell fraction was estimated by normalizing TCRbeta template counts to usable DNA, which was measured by amplifying reference genes present in all nucleated cells. Repertoire TCRs were annotated as SARS-CoV-2-specific by exact matching of V gene, CDR3 amino acid sequence and J gene to a known reactive TCR set. The reference SARS-CoV-2 TCR set was obtained from MIRA and was filtered for enrichment in COVID-19-positive ImmuneCODE repertoires, whereby public or cross-reactive TCRs were removed. Using the MIRA antigens, annotated TCRs were further analysed by specific ORF or by position within an ORF. Breadth was defined as annotated unique rearrangements over total unique productive rearrangements; depth was the summed frequency of those rearrangements. TCR breadth was compared between groups using two-sided Wilcoxon rank-sum tests. TCRdb retrieved this table from immuneACCESS and kept in-frame rearrangements only. Not all clones are present; in checked studies, unresolved V genes account for under half, and no reason is known for the remainder. V, J and clone size are those of that table, while D and trimming were read from the DNA. This sample holds 200,000 to 300,000 clones; around nine tenths were observed only once. Together, the top ten hold just under 3% of the sample.

The sample's treatment or condition label, in plain terms: roughly 20 received Ad26.COV2.S at low or high dose, single or two shots; several received placebo; per-sample allocation not given. For vaccine and placebo recipients, the sequenced repertoires came from samples collected on day 63 after the first injection. Between 29 July and 7 August 2020, Cohort 1b enrolled around 25 adults aged 18-55 years at one site in Boston, USA. Ad26.COV2.S was a replication-incompetent adenovirus type 26 vector expressing a prefusion-stabilized SARS-CoV-2 spike protein from the original Wuhan strain. From the cysteine up to the phenylalanine, the CDR3 has a length of 14 residues. Only CDR3 DNA remains: 42 bases, in frame from the first base. V sheds 3 bases and J sheds 0 bases, leaving 5 bases between their ends. The germline V gene gives CDR1 as MDHEN and CDR2 as SYDVKM.

The sample was peripheral blood, taken in a trial of Ad26.COV2.S vaccine versus placebo. The receptor was derived from a person between 18 and 59 years old who received the Ad26.COV2.S COVID-19 vaccine or a placebo. In this chain, TRBV28 is recombined with TRBJ1-4; no confident D gene assignment can be made. The CDR3 reads CASSFGTTNEKLFF. In nucleotides, the sequence is TGTGCCAGCAGTTTTGGTACAACTAATGAAAAACTGTTTTTT.